This T cell receptor beta chain was observed in a study of spatial heterogeneity in lung cancer. The wider study: The average count in raw reads for each unique TCR and UMI combination exceeded eight appearances.

Time point specified: sample taken at primary tumor resection. Unsorted whole RNA of tumor, nontumor lung or frozen PBMC was sequenced. This clonotype is medium-sized in the sample. The library was designed around alpha chains, so this beta chain is a stray read whose abundance carries little weight. Every molecule of TCR cDNA had its own unique molecular identifier. TCRdb redid the calling of the 5' RACE reads with MiXCR, one entry per CDR3 protein. This sample has under 7,000 distinct CDR3 sequences, with about an eighth found just once. The sequence was collected from a human donor with early-stage non-small cell lung cancer. The material was lung tissue, obtained at surgery.

CDR3 coding DNA: TGCAGCGTTGAATCAGACAGGGGACAGCCCCAGCATTTT. This encodes CSVESDRGQPQHF. The chain couples TRBV29-1 to TRBJ1-5; the match to TRBD1 covers 8 bases. The CDR3 has 13 amino acids. In germline, CDR1 is SQVTM, CDR2 ANQGSEA. V was clipped by 2 bases and J by 7 bases; unmatched bases: 4.